This T cell receptor beta chain was retrieved from a study of human T cells and chemical hapten exposure. Study results and limitations: TCRs exceeding a frequency of 1 in 1000 stayed unchanged under DPC sensitization.

This clonotype was detected ten times or more. Its antigen is undetermined. The time point was: healthy volunteer bleed at 6 weeks. The template was total RNA from unfractionated whole blood. In the authors' methods: A per-sample median of roughly 96,000 TCRs was observed, with a range of roughly 20,000 to 690,600. TCRdb independently ran MiXCR on the RACE reads; one entry per CDR3 protein. Here the V and J calls rest on TCRdb's processing, not on the authors' analysis. Here the sample spans about 65,000 distinct CDR3 sequences, approximately 6.1% being singletons. The specimen sequenced was whole blood. The receptor's source is a female donor in good health. Some clones in this sample may be carry-over from other donors' samples.

The CDR3: CASSFMREETQYF. CDR3 in DNA: TGTGCCAGCAGCTTTATGAGAGAAGAGACCCAGTACTTC. The V gene is TRBV7-8, the J gene TRBJ2-5; D not resolved. The ends were cut back, 3 bases at V and 3 bases at J, with 8 bases in the middle. CDR3 length: 13 residues. Germline V gene data show CDR1 as SGHVS and CDR2 as FQNEAQ.